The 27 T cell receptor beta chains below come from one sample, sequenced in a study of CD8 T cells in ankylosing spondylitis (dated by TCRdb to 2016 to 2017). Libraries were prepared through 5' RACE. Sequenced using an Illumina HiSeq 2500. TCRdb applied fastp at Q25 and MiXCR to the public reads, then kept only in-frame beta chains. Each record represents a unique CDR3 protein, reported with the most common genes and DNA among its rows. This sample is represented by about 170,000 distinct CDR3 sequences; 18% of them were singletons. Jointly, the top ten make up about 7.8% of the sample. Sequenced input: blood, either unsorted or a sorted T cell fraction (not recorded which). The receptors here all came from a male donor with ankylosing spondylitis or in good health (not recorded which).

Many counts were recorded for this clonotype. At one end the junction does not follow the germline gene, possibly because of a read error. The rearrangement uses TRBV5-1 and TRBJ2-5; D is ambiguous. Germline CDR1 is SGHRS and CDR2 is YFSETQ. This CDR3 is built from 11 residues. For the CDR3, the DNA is TGTGCCAGCAGTTTCGGCGAGACCCAGTACTTC. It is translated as CASSFGETQYF.

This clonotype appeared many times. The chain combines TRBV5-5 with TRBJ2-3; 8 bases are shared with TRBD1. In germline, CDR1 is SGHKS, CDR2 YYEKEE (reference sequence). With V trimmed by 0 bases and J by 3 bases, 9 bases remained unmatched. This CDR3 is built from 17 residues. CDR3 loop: CASSLVQGAGGTDTQYF. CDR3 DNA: TGTGCCAGCAGCTTGGTTCAGGGGGCCGGTGGAACAGATACGCAGTATTTT.

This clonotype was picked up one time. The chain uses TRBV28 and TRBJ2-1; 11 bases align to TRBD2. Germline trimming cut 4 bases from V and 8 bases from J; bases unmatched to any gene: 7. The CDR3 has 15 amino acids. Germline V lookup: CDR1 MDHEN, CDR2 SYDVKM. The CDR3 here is CASSSRTSGYYEQFF. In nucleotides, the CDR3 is TGTGCCAGCAGTTCTCGGACTAGCGGGTACTATGAGCAGTTCTTC.

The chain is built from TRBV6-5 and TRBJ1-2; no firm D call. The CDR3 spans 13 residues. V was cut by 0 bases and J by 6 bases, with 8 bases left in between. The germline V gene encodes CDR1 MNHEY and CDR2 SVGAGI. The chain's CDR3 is CASSYSRRDGYTF. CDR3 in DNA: TGTGCCAGCAGTTACTCGAGAAGGGATGGCTACACCTTC.

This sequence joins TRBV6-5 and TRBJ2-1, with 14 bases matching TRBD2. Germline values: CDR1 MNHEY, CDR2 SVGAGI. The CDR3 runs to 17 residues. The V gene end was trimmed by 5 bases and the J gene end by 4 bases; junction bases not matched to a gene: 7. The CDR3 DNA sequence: TGTGCCAGCAGTCCGGGACTAGCGGGGGAGGTTTACAATGAGCAGTTCTTC. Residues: CASSPGLAGEVYNEQFF.

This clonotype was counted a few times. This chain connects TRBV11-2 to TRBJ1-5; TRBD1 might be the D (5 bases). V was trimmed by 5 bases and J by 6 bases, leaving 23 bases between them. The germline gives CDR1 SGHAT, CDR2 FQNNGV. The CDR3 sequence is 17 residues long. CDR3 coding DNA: TGTGCCAGCAGCGCCGCGGCATGGGGGACGTATAGTCAGCCCCAGCATTTT. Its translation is CASSAAAWGTYSQPQHF.

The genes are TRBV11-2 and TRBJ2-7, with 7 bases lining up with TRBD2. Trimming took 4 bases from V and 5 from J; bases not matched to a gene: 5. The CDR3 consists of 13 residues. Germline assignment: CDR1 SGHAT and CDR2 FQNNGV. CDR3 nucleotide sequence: TGTGCCAGCAGCTACTTTCGGGGGGACGAGCAGTACTTC. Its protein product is CASSYFRGDEQYF.

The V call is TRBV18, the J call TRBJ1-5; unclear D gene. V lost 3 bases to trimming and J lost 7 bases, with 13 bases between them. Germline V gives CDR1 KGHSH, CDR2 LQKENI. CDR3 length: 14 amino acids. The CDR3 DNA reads TGTGCCAGCTCACCCTCCTGGCAGAAGCAGCCCCAGCATTTT. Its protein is CASSPSWQKQPQHF. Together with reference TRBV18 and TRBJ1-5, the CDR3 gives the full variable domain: NAGVMQNPRHLVRRRGQEARLRCSPMKGHSHVYWYRQLPEEGLKFMVYLQKENIIDESGMPKERFSAEFPKEGPSILRIQQVVRGDSAAYFCASSPSWQKQPQHFGDGTRLSIL.

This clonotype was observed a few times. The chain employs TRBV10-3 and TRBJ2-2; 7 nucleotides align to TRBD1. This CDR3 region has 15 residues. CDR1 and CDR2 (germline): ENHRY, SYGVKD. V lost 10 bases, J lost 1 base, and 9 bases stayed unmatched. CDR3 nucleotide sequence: TGTGCCACCAACCGGGACAGTCTGAACACCGGGGAGCTGTTTTTT. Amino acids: CATNRDSLNTGELFF.

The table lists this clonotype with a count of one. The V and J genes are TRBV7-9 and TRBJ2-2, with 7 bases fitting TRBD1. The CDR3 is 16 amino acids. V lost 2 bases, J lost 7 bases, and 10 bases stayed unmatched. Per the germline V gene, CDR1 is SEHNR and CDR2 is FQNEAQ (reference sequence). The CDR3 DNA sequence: TGTGCCAGCAGCTTATCCGAGACAGGGTGGTACGGGGAGCTGTTTTTT. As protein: CASSLSETGWYGELFF.

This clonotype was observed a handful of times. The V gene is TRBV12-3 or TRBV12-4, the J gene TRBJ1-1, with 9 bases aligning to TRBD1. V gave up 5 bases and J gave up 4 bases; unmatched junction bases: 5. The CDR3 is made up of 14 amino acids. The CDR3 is CASSRDRGTTEAFF. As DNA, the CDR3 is TGTGCCAGCAGTCGTGACAGGGGGACCACTGAAGCTTTCTTT.

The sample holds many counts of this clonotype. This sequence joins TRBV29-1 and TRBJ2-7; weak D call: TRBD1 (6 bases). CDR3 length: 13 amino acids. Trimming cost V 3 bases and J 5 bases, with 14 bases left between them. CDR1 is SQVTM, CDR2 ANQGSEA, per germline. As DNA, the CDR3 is TGCAGCGTTGACCGATTAACAGGGAACGAGCAGTACTTC. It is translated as CSVDRLTGNEQYF.

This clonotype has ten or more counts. CDR3 DNA: TGCGCCAGCAGCTTCCACCTCGAGCAGTACTTC. This translates into CASSFHLEQYF. The V call is TRBV5-1, the J call TRBJ2-7; the D is unclear. Germline V gives CDR1 SGHRS, CDR2 YFSETQ. The CDR3 spans 11 residues. Trimming left V 2 bases short and J 6 bases short, with 6 bases between.

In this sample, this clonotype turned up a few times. The DNA for the CDR3 is TGTGCCAGCAGCCCCGACAGGGATCAGCCCCAGCATTTT. Translated: CASSPDRDQPQHF. This chain connects TRBV11-2 to TRBJ1-5; the match to TRBD1 covers 7 bases. Trimming at V came to 5 bases and at J to 5 bases, leaving 3 bases not matched to a gene. CDR1 is SGHAT, CDR2 FQNNGV, per germline. The CDR3 consists of 13 residues.

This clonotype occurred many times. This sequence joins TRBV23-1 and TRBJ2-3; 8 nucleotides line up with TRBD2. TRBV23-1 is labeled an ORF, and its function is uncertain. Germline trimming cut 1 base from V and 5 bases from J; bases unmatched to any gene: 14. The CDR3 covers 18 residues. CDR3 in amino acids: CASSQLRNPREGRDTQYF. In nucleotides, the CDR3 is TGCGCCAGCAGTCAATTGAGGAACCCACGGGAGGGACGAGATACGCAGTATTTT.

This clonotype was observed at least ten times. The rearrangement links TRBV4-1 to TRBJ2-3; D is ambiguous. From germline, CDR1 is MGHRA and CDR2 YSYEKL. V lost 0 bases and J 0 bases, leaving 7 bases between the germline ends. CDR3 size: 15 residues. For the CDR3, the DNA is TGCGCCAGCAGCCAAGATGGGGTCAGCACAGATACGCAGTATTTT. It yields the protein CASSQDGVSTDTQYF.

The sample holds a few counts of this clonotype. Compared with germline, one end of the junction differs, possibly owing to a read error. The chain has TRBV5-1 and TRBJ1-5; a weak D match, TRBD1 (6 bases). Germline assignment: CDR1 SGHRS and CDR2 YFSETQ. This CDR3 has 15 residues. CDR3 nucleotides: TGCGCCAGCGGCTTGGGACAAACGGAGAATCAGCCCCAGCATTTT. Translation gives CASGLGQTENQPQHF.

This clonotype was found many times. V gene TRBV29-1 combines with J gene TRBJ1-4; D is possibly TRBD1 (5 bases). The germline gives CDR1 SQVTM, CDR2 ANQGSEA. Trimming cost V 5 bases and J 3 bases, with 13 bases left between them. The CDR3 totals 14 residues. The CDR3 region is CSVRKGLANEKLFF. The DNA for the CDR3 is TGCAGCGTTCGGAAGGGGTTGGCTAATGAAAAACTGTTTTTT.

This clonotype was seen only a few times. CDR3 coding DNA: TGTGCCAGCAGCTTAGCGGTGGCAGGGGTCACCACGGATACGCAGTATTTT. Translated, it gives CASSLAVAGVTTDTQYF. The chain is built from TRBV7-8 and TRBJ2-3; D is possibly TRBD1 (6 bases). Trimming pared 0 bases from V and 6 bases from J, leaving 19 bases between. In germline, CDR1 is SGHVS, CDR2 FQNEAQ. CDR3 length: 17 residues.

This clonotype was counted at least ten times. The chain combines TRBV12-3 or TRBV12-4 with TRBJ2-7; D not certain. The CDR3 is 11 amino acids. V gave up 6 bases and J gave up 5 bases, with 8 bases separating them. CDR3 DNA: TGTGCCAGCAGCCGGTTCAACGAGCAGTACTTC. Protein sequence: CASSRFNEQYF.

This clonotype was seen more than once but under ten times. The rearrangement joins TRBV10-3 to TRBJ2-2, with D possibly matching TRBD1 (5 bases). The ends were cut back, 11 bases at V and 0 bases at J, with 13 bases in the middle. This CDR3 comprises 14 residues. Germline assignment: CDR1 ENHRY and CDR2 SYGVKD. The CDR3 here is CAATTATNTGELFF. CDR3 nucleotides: TGTGCCGCCACGACAGCTACGAACACCGGGGAGCTGTTTTTT.

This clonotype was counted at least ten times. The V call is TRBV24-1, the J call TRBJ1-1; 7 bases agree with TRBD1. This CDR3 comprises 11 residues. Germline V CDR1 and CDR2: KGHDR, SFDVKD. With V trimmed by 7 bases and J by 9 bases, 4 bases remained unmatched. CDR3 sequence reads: CATSKGQKAFF. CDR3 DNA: TGTGCCACCAGCAAGGGACAGAAAGCTTTCTTT.

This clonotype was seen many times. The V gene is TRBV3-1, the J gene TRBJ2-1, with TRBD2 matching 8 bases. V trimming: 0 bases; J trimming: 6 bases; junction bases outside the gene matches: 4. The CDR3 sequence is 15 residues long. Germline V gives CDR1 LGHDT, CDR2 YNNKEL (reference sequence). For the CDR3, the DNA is TGTGCCAGCAGCCAAGATTCGGCGGGGGGCAATGAGCAGTTCTTC. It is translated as CASSQDSAGGNEQFF.

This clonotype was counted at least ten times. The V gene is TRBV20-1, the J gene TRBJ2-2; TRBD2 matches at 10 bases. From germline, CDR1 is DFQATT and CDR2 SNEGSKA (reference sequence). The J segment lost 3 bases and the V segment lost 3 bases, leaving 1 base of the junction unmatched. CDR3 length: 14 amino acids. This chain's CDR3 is CSARTSGHTGELFF. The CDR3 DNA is TGCAGTGCTAGGACTAGCGGGCACACCGGGGAGCTGTTTTTT.

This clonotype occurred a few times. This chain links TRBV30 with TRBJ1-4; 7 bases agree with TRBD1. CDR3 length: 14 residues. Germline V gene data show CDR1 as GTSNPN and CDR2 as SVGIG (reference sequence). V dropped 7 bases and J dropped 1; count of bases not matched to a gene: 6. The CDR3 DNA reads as TGTGCCTTTCGACAGGGTGGAACTAATGAAAAACTGTTTTTT. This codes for CAFRQGGTNEKLFF.

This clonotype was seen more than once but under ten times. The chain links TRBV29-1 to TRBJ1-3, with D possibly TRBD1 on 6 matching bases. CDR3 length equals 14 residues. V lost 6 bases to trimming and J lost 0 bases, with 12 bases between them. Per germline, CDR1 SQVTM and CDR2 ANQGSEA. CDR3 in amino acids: CSVLRGSSGNTIYF. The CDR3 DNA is TGCAGCGTGCTCAGGGGCAGCTCTGGAAACACCATATATTTT.

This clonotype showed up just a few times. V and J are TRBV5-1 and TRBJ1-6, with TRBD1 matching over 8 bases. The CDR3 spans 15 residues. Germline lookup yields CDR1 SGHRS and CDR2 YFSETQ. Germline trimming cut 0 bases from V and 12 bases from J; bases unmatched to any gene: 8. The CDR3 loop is CASSLDGQGILPLHF. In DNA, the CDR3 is TGCGCCAGCAGCTTGGACGGACAGGGAATTTTACCCCTCCACTTT.